The rows below give T cell receptor beta chains drawn from one sample of a study of cytomegalovirus exposure and HLA in healthy donors. Using immunoSEQ multiplex PCR, the repertoire was profiled, and TCRdb retains in-frame clones only, with some absent. The top ten clones hold approximately 1.4% of a sample with 35,000 to 55,000 clones, approximately 80% of them seen once. The sample comprised PBMCs. The origin of the receptors is a man aged 25 to 40 in good health and CMV-seronegative. Each CDR3 is given with its conserved first and last residue. D genes are given only for firm matches. Rows may omit the clone size; those that give it use once, few, many or a size class.

J: TRBJ2-4
V: TRBV11-3
size: -
D: TRBD1
DNA: TGTGCCAGCAGCCTCCGGGGACAGCGCAAACAAAGACTAGCCAAAAACATTCAGTACTTC
CDR3: CASSLRGQRKQRLAKNIQYF

J: TRBJ1-1
V: TRBV5-1
size: -
D: -
DNA: TGCGCCAGCAGCCCGGGGGGTCGGGAGAACACTGAAGCTTTCTTT
CDR3: CASSPGGRENTEAFF

J: TRBJ2-5
V: TRBV23-1
size: -
D: -
DNA: TGCGCCAGCCAGGGGTTCCAAGAGACCCAGTACTTC
CDR3: CASQGFQETQYF

J: TRBJ1-3
V: TRBV10-3
size: -
D: -
DNA: TGTGCCATCAGGGACAGCTCTGGAAACACCATATATTTT
CDR3: CAIRDSSGNTIYF

J: TRBJ1-3
V: TRBV5-5
size: -
D: -
DNA: TGTGCCAGCAGCTTGCATCAGGGGCTTCTTGGAAACACCATATATTTT
CDR3: CASSLHQGLLGNTIYF

J: TRBJ2-5
V: TRBV5-1
size: -
D: TRBD1
DNA: TGCGCCAGCAGCTTGGGTCTTATGAGAGGGGGCGACAAGGAGACCCAGTACTTC
CDR3: CASSLGLMRGGDKETQYF

J: TRBJ2-7
V: TRBV28
size: -
D: TRBD2
DNA: TGTGCCAGCAGTTTTAGCCTAGCGGGGCTAACCTACGAGCAGTACTTC
CDR3: CASSFSLAGLTYEQYF

J: TRBJ2-7
V: TRBV5-1
size: once
D: -
DNA: TGCGCCAGCAGCTCAGACTGGATCTACGAGCAGTACTTC
CDR3: CASSSDWIYEQYF

J: TRBJ2-6
V: TRBV6-5
size: -
D: TRBD1
DNA: TGTGCCAGCAGGACAGGGGGTTCTGGGGCCAACGTCCTGACTTTC
CDR3: CASRTGGSGANVLTF

J: TRBJ2-5
V: TRBV5-1
size: -
D: TRBD1
DNA: TGCGCCAGCAGCCACAGGGGTTACCAAGAGACCCAGTACTTC
CDR3: CASSHRGYQETQYF

J: TRBJ2-1
V: TRBV10-2
size: -
D: TRBD1
DNA: TGCGCCAGCAGTGCTTCACCGGGACAGGGGGTAGGGCAGTTCTTC
CDR3: CASSASPGQGVGQFF

J: TRBJ2-2
V: TRBV27
size: -
D: -
DNA: TGTGCCAGCACCATAAGGGGCACCGGGGAGCTGTTTTTT
CDR3: CASTIRGTGELFF

J: TRBJ1-2
V: TRBV18
size: -
D: -
DNA: TGTGCCAGCTCCCCAGGACAGTATGGTGGCTACACCTTC
CDR3: CASSPGQYGGYTF

J: TRBJ1-6
V: TRBV12-5
size: -
D: -
DNA: TGTGCTAGTGGTTTTGCTCGGAGACCGTCGAAAGAGTATAATTCACCCCTCCACTTT
CDR3: CASGFARRPSKEYNSPLHF

J: TRBJ1-6
V: TRBV4-2
size: -
D: TRBD1
DNA: TGTGCCAGCAGCCCCCGGACAGGGACGGGTAATTCACCCCTCCACTTT
CDR3: CASSPRTGTGNSPLHF

J: TRBJ1-1
V: TRBV6-6
size: few
D: TRBD1
DNA: TGTGCCAGCAGTAGACAGGGAGGGAACACTGAAGCTTTCTTT
CDR3: CASSRQGGNTEAFF

J: TRBJ2-5
V: TRBV19
size: -
D: -
DNA: TGTGCCAGTAGTATCTTTCCAGGGGCAGAGACCCAGTACTTC
CDR3: CASSIFPGAETQYF

J: TRBJ2-3
V: TRBV30
size: -
D: -
DNA: TGTGCCTGGACAAGAGGAGATAGCACAGATACGCAGTATTTT
CDR3: CAWTRGDSTDTQYF

J: TRBJ1-4
V: TRBV7-9
size: few
D: -
DNA: TGTGCCAGCAGCACCGGGACCCAGGGGAATGAAAAACTGTTTTTT
CDR3: CASSTGTQGNEKLFF

J: TRBJ1-5
V: TRBV6-6
size: -
D: TRBD1
DNA: TGTGCCAGCAGCGGACAGGGTGGTCAGCCCCAGCATTTT
CDR3: CASSGQGGQPQHF

J: TRBJ2-1
V: TRBV19
size: few
D: TRBD2
DNA: TGTGCCAGTACTAGCGGATCCTACAATGAGCAGTTCTTC
CDR3: CASTSGSYNEQFF

J: TRBJ2-1
V: TRBV4-2
size: few
D: TRBD2
DNA: TGTGCCAGCAGTCCTCTAGCGGGAGGGCACAATGAGCAGTTCTTC
CDR3: CASSPLAGGHNEQFF

J: TRBJ2-7
V: TRBV2
size: -
D: TRBD2
DNA: TGTGCCAGCAGTGCCGTAGCGGGAGTCCCGCAGTACTTC
CDR3: CASSAVAGVPQYF

J: TRBJ1-2
V: TRBV6-5
size: -
D: -
DNA: TGTGCCAGCAGTCACGAAACAGGAGCCGGCGATGGCTACACCTTC
CDR3: CASSHETGAGDGYTF

J: TRBJ2-2
V: TRBV27
size: -
D: TRBD1
DNA: TGTGCCAGCAGTTTACCCGGACAGGGAGACACCGGGGAGCTGTTTTTT
CDR3: CASSLPGQGDTGELFF

J: TRBJ2-5
V: TRBV7-3
size: -
D: TRBD2
DNA: TGTGCCAGCAGCGACCGGGGGGGTGGGGAGACCCAGTACTTC
CDR3: CASSDRGGGETQYF

J: TRBJ2-5
V: TRBV7-3
size: -
D: -
DNA: TGTGCCAGCAGCTTAGTGGCTTCGGAGACCCAGTACTTC
CDR3: CASSLVASETQYF

J: TRBJ2-7
V: TRBV6-6
size: -
D: TRBD2
DNA: TGTGCCAGCAGTCCGACTAGCGGGGTCTCCTACGAGCAGTACTTC
CDR3: CASSPTSGVSYEQYF

J: TRBJ2-3
V: TRBV7-2
size: -
D: TRBD2
DNA: TGTGCCAGCAGCTTTAGCGGGAGGGCCCTGATAGATACGCAGTATTTT
CDR3: CASSFSGRALIDTQYF

J: TRBJ1-1
V: TRBV5-4
size: large
D: -
DNA: TGTGCCAGCAGCGTCAGGGAGGGAAACACTGAAGCTTTCTTT
CDR3: CASSVREGNTEAFF

J: TRBJ2-3
V: TRBV10-1
size: -
D: -
DNA: TGCGCCAGCAGTGAGTCCCGGGAAGTGGACACAGATACGCAGTATTTT
CDR3: CASSESREVDTDTQYF

J: TRBJ2-5
V: TRBV5-4
size: -
D: -
DNA: TGTGCCAGCAGCCTGAGCCTTTTTGAGACCCAGTACTTC
CDR3: CASSLSLFETQYF

J: TRBJ2-7
V: TRBV28
size: -
D: -
DNA: TGTGCCAGCAGGGGCTACGAGCAGTACTTC
CDR3: CASRGYEQYF

J: TRBJ1-2
V: TRBV9
size: -
D: TRBD1
DNA: TGTGCCAGCAGCGGACAAACAGGGGTCCTCTCCTATGGCTACACCTTC
CDR3: CASSGQTGVLSYGYTF

J: TRBJ2-1
V: TRBV14
size: -
D: -
DNA: TGTGCCAGCAGCCCAAACCGGGGATACAATGAGCAGTTCTTC
CDR3: CASSPNRGYNEQFF

J: TRBJ2-1
V: TRBV6-4
size: -
D: TRBD2
DNA: TGTGTCAGCAGTGAGCGGGAGGGCTACAATGAGCAGTTCTTC
CDR3: CVSSEREGYNEQFF

J: TRBJ2-7
V: TRBV28
size: -
D: -
DNA: TGTGCCAGCAGAACCCCCTTCAGTGCCTCCTACGAGCAGTACTTC
CDR3: CASRTPFSASYEQYF

J: TRBJ2-7
V: TRBV19
size: -
D: -
DNA: TGTGCCAGTAGTATCTCAGAAGGGGGTAATTTATACGAGCAGTACTTC
CDR3: CASSISEGGNLYEQYF

J: TRBJ2-1
V: TRBV19
size: -
D: TRBD2
DNA: TGTGCCAGTAGTATCGGGCTAGCGGGAGGGCATGAGCAGTTCTTC
CDR3: CASSIGLAGGHEQFF

J: TRBJ2-5
V: TRBV11-2
size: -
D: -
DNA: TGTGCCAGCAGCCAAATTAACAGCGGGGAGACCCAGTACTTC
CDR3: CASSQINSGETQYF

J: TRBJ2-1
V: TRBV9
size: -
D: TRBD1
DNA: TGTGCCAGCAGCGGACAGGGGGCGAGGAATGAGCAGTTCTTC
CDR3: CASSGQGARNEQFF

J: TRBJ2-6
V: TRBV5-1
size: -
D: TRBD1
DNA: TGCGCCAGCCGGACAGGGGTTGGGGCCAACGTCCTGACTTTC
CDR3: CASRTGVGANVLTF

J: TRBJ2-1
V: TRBV27
size: -
D: TRBD1
DNA: TGTGCCAGCAGTCCCGACAGGGGCTCCTACAATGAGCAGTTCTTC
CDR3: CASSPDRGSYNEQFF

J: TRBJ2-7
V: TRBV11-2
size: -
D: -
DNA: TGTGCCAGCAGCCTTAGAGGCCGGGAGGGGGCCGGCGAGCAGTACTTC
CDR3: CASSLRGREGAGEQYF

J: TRBJ1-2
V: TRBV5-5
size: -
D: TRBD1
DNA: TGTGCCAGCAGCCTCGACAGGGGGACTTATGGCTACACCTTC
CDR3: CASSLDRGTYGYTF

J: TRBJ2-5
V: TRBV7-9
size: -
D: -
DNA: TGTGCCAGCAGCTTAGGGCAGGGTTTCGGAGAGACCCAGTACTTC
CDR3: CASSLGQGFGETQYF